This is a list of T cell receptor beta chains from one sample in a study of blood T cell repertoires in COVID-19. Method: immunoSEQ multiplex PCR; TCRdb's copy keeps in-frame clones and lacks some. Among a few hundred thousand clones listed, roughly 89% were seen once. Source material: peripheral blood. The origin of the receptors is a young man with COVID-19, enrolled during active disease. The CDR3 runs from the conserved cysteine through the conserved F or W. D genes are given only for firm matches. The size entry is marked missing in some rows and otherwise reads once, few, many or a size class.

d_gene: -; abundance: -; j_gene: TRBJ2-3; v_gene: TRBV19; CDR3nt: TGTGCCAGTAGTGCGAGACAGGCTCGGCGCACAGATACGCAGTATTTT; CDR3aa: CASSARQARRTDTQYF
d_gene: TRBD1; abundance: -; j_gene: TRBJ1-5; v_gene: TRBV10-3; CDR3nt: TGTGCCATCAGTGAGTCGTTGACAGGGGGCGCGAATCAGCCCCAGCATTTT; CDR3aa: CAISESLTGGANQPQHF
d_gene: -; abundance: -; j_gene: TRBJ2-7; v_gene: TRBV12-3/TRBV12-4; CDR3nt: TGTGCCAGCAGGGAGGAGCAGTACTTC; CDR3aa: CASREEQYF
d_gene: TRBD1; abundance: -; j_gene: TRBJ2-7; v_gene: TRBV5-5; CDR3nt: TGTGCCAGCAGCTTGGCCCCGGGACAGGGGAACTACGAGCAGTACTTC; CDR3aa: CASSLAPGQGNYEQYF
d_gene: -; abundance: -; j_gene: TRBJ2-3; v_gene: TRBV5-1; CDR3nt: TGCGCCAGCAGCTTGGTCAGGCAGGCTAGCACAGATACGCAGTATTTT; CDR3aa: CASSLVRQASTDTQYF
d_gene: -; abundance: -; j_gene: TRBJ1-6; v_gene: TRBV10-3; CDR3nt: TGTGCCATCAGGGCCCTAGATTCACCCCTCCACTTT; CDR3aa: CAIRALDSPLHF
d_gene: -; abundance: -; j_gene: TRBJ1-1; v_gene: TRBV11-3; CDR3nt: TGTGCCAGCAGCTACAGACGAACAGGGACCTGGACAGCTTTCTTT; CDR3aa: CASSYRRTGTWTAFF
d_gene: -; abundance: -; j_gene: TRBJ2-7; v_gene: TRBV20-1; CDR3nt: TGCAGTGCAACCAGGGTTTACGAGCAGTACTTC; CDR3aa: CSATRVYEQYF
d_gene: -; abundance: once; j_gene: TRBJ2-7; v_gene: TRBV3-1/TRBV3-2; CDR3nt: TGTGCCAGCAGCCAAGGGGCAAGGGAGCAGTACTTC; CDR3aa: CASSQGAREQYF
d_gene: TRBD1; abundance: few; j_gene: TRBJ2-1; v_gene: TRBV2; CDR3nt: TGTGCCAGCAGAGCCGGGACAGGCTTCTACAATGAGCAGTTCTTC; CDR3aa: CASRAGTGFYNEQFF
d_gene: -; abundance: once; j_gene: TRBJ2-3; v_gene: TRBV5-1; CDR3nt: TGCGCCAGCAGCTTCCTATCAGATACGCAGTATTTT; CDR3aa: CASSFLSDTQYF
d_gene: -; abundance: -; j_gene: TRBJ1-1; v_gene: TRBV3-1/TRBV3-2; CDR3nt: TGTGCCAGCAGCCGGTCCGGGAACACTGAAGCTTTCTTT; CDR3aa: CASSRSGNTEAFF
d_gene: -; abundance: -; j_gene: TRBJ1-6; v_gene: TRBV7-9; CDR3nt: TGTGCCAGCAGCTTAGCACAGGGTAGAAACCTCCACTTT; CDR3aa: CASSLAQGRNLHF
d_gene: TRBD2; abundance: -; j_gene: TRBJ2-5; v_gene: TRBV2; CDR3nt: TGTGCCAGCAGTGAAGTAGGCGGGAGCCAAGAGACCCAGTACTTC; CDR3aa: CASSEVGGSQETQYF
d_gene: TRBD1; abundance: -; j_gene: TRBJ2-3; v_gene: TRBV7-6; CDR3nt: TGTGCCAGCAGCTTAGAACGGACAGGGGGCTGGTATACGCAGTATTTT; CDR3aa: CASSLERTGGWYTQYF
d_gene: TRBD1; abundance: -; j_gene: TRBJ2-3; v_gene: TRBV18; CDR3nt: TGTGCCAGCTCACCATCTCGGACAGGGCCAGATACGCAGTATTTT; CDR3aa: CASSPSRTGPDTQYF
d_gene: -; abundance: -; j_gene: TRBJ2-5; v_gene: TRBV5-4; CDR3nt: TGTGCCAGCAGCCACGGAGGAGGGGTTACACAAAGGGAGACCCAGTACTTC; CDR3aa: CASSHGGGVTQRETQYF
d_gene: TRBD1; abundance: -; j_gene: TRBJ2-4; v_gene: TRBV6-5; CDR3nt: TGTGCCAGCAGTTCGGGACAGGGACTTAGCATTCAGTACTTC; CDR3aa: CASSSGQGLSIQYF
d_gene: -; abundance: -; j_gene: TRBJ1-2; v_gene: TRBV4-2; CDR3nt: TGTGCCAGCAGCCAAGCCGTCGGGGAAAACTATGGCTACACCTTC; CDR3aa: CASSQAVGENYGYTF
d_gene: -; abundance: -; j_gene: TRBJ1-4; v_gene: TRBV11-2; CDR3nt: TGTGCCAGCAACCTCCCGGGGTCAGACGAAAAACTGTTTTTT; CDR3aa: CASNLPGSDEKLFF
d_gene: -; abundance: once; j_gene: TRBJ2-7; v_gene: TRBV5-5; CDR3nt: TGTGCCAGCAGCTTGGCCGAGACAGTTCCCTACGAGCAGTACTTC; CDR3aa: CASSLAETVPYEQYF
d_gene: -; abundance: -; j_gene: TRBJ2-1; v_gene: TRBV13; CDR3nt: TGTGCCAGCAGCACCAGGGCAAATGAGCAGTTCTTC; CDR3aa: CASSTRANEQFF
d_gene: TRBD1; abundance: few; j_gene: TRBJ1-2; v_gene: TRBV2; CDR3nt: TGTGCCAGCAGCCTCCGGGACAGGGATGGCTACACCTTC; CDR3aa: CASSLRDRDGYTF
d_gene: TRBD1; abundance: -; j_gene: TRBJ2-5; v_gene: TRBV10-2; CDR3nt: TGCGCCAGCAGAGGGGGCGTTAGGGTAAACCAAGAGACCCAGTACTTC; CDR3aa: CASRGGVRVNQETQYF
d_gene: -; abundance: few; j_gene: TRBJ1-1; v_gene: TRBV27; CDR3nt: TGTGCCAGCAGTTTCCGCAGGGCCGACACTGAAGCTTTCTTT; CDR3aa: CASSFRRADTEAFF
d_gene: -; abundance: -; j_gene: TRBJ2-3; v_gene: TRBV3-1/TRBV3-2; CDR3nt: TGTGCCAGCAGCCAAGAGCTAGCAGCAGATACGCAGTATTTT; CDR3aa: CASSQELAADTQYF
d_gene: TRBD2; abundance: -; j_gene: TRBJ2-5; v_gene: TRBV27; CDR3nt: TGTGCCAGCAGTTTACGCGGGGGGCGTGGGGAGACCCAGTACTTC; CDR3aa: CASSLRGGRGETQYF
d_gene: TRBD1; abundance: -; j_gene: TRBJ1-1; v_gene: TRBV2; CDR3nt: TGTGCCAGCAACAGACAGGGCTCGGGCACTGAAGCTTTCTTT; CDR3aa: CASNRQGSGTEAFF
d_gene: -; abundance: -; j_gene: TRBJ2-5; v_gene: TRBV5-4; CDR3nt: TGTGCCAGCAGCTTGGTCCAGGGGGAGACCCAGTACTTC; CDR3aa: CASSLVQGETQYF
d_gene: TRBD1; abundance: -; j_gene: TRBJ2-6; v_gene: TRBV11-3; CDR3nt: TGTGCCAGCAGCCTGGGACAGGGGCAATCTGGGGCCAACGTCCTGACTTTC; CDR3aa: CASSLGQGQSGANVLTF
d_gene: TRBD1; abundance: -; j_gene: TRBJ1-5; v_gene: TRBV12-5; CDR3nt: TGTGCTAGTGGTTTGGAAACAGGGGGGGGCCAGCCCCAGCATTTT; CDR3aa: CASGLETGGGQPQHF
d_gene: -; abundance: -; j_gene: TRBJ2-1; v_gene: TRBV7-6; CDR3nt: TGTGCCAGCAGCTTAGGGGGGGACTACAATGAGCAGTTCTTC; CDR3aa: CASSLGGDYNEQFF
d_gene: -; abundance: -; j_gene: TRBJ2-2; v_gene: TRBV11-3; CDR3nt: TGTGCCAGCAGCTTTGACAGGATCGCCGGGGAGCTGTTTTTT; CDR3aa: CASSFDRIAGELFF
d_gene: -; abundance: -; j_gene: TRBJ2-1; v_gene: TRBV10-1; CDR3nt: TGCGCCAGCAATTTCCAGGGGAGTGGTGAGCAGTTCTTC; CDR3aa: CASNFQGSGEQFF
d_gene: TRBD2; abundance: -; j_gene: TRBJ2-4; v_gene: TRBV6-5; CDR3nt: TGTGCCAGCAGTACCCCCGGGGGGAACATTCAGTACTTC; CDR3aa: CASSTPGGNIQYF
d_gene: -; abundance: once; j_gene: TRBJ2-1; v_gene: TRBV6-6; CDR3nt: TGTGCCAGCAGGGGCCTAGCAGGAAAAGGCTACGATGAGCAGTTCTTC; CDR3aa: CASRGLAGKGYDEQFF
d_gene: -; abundance: -; j_gene: TRBJ1-2; v_gene: TRBV15; CDR3nt: TGTGCCACCAGCCCACGGGGGGCGCTTGGCTACACCTTC; CDR3aa: CATSPRGALGYTF
d_gene: TRBD2; abundance: -; j_gene: TRBJ2-2; v_gene: TRBV10-2; CDR3nt: TGCGCCAGCAGAGAGAAGACTAGCAACACCGGGGAGCTGTTTTTT; CDR3aa: CASREKTSNTGELFF
d_gene: TRBD1; abundance: -; j_gene: TRBJ2-3; v_gene: TRBV19; CDR3nt: TGTGCCAGTAGTATTGACAGGGACGCAGATACGCAGTATTTT; CDR3aa: CASSIDRDADTQYF
d_gene: TRBD2; abundance: -; j_gene: TRBJ2-2; v_gene: TRBV19; CDR3nt: TGTGCCAGTAGTAGAATTGGACTAGCGGGAGGAGGAACCGGGGAGCTGTTTTTT; CDR3aa: CASSRIGLAGGGTGELFF
d_gene: TRBD1; abundance: -; j_gene: TRBJ1-2; v_gene: TRBV5-1; CDR3nt: TGCGCCAGCAGCTCTGACAGGGAATTTAACTATGGCTACACCTTC; CDR3aa: CASSSDREFNYGYTF
d_gene: TRBD1; abundance: -; j_gene: TRBJ2-2; v_gene: TRBV18; CDR3nt: TGTGCCAGCTCACAGCTGGCGCAGGGGGCCTCCGGGGAGCTGTTTTTT; CDR3aa: CASSQLAQGASGELFF
d_gene: TRBD1; abundance: -; j_gene: TRBJ2-3; v_gene: TRBV10-3; CDR3nt: TGTGCCATCGGGGGGGACAGGGGCACAGATACGCAGTATTTT; CDR3aa: CAIGGDRGTDTQYF
d_gene: TRBD2; abundance: -; j_gene: TRBJ2-5; v_gene: TRBV18; CDR3nt: TGTGCCAGCTCACCTAATAGCGGGGGCGAGACCCAGTACTTC; CDR3aa: CASSPNSGGETQYF
d_gene: -; abundance: -; j_gene: TRBJ2-7; v_gene: TRBV19; CDR3nt: TGTGCCAGTAGTACCCCTCTGTTAGCTGGTTACTCCTACGAGCAGTACTTC; CDR3aa: CASSTPLLAGYSYEQYF
d_gene: TRBD2; abundance: -; j_gene: TRBJ2-7; v_gene: TRBV27; CDR3nt: TGTGCCAGCAGTTTACGGGAGGGCCTATACGAGCAGTACTTC; CDR3aa: CASSLREGLYEQYF
d_gene: TRBD2; abundance: -; j_gene: TRBJ2-1; v_gene: TRBV4-1; CDR3nt: TGCGCCAGCAGCCTCGTGGGCGGGAGGAGCTCCTACAATGAGCAGTTCTTC; CDR3aa: CASSLVGGRSSYNEQFF
d_gene: TRBD1; abundance: -; j_gene: TRBJ2-6; v_gene: TRBV2; CDR3nt: TGTGCCAGCAGTGCCAGGACAGGTTGGGATGGGGCCAACGTCCTGACTTTC; CDR3aa: CASSARTGWDGANVLTF